The entry that follows covers one TCR beta chain sequence. At one boundary the junction diverges from the germline segment, which might be a read error. There are 11 residues in the CDR3. Germline values: CDR1 SQVTM, CDR2 ANQGSEA. This record comes from a study of blood T cell repertoires in COVID-19. For the study at large: Samples representing acute and convalescent COVID-19 were sourced from the United States, Italy and Spain. Nucleic acid was either cDNA or gDNA, and it came from T cells, B-cell-depleted T cells, or PBMCs.

TCRdb keeps only in-frame clones here, not all; method: immunoSEQ multiplex PCR. The data show about 180,000 clones, with over 75% seen just once and over 2.5% held by the top ten. The chain links TRBV29-1 to TRBJ2-3, with 10 bases matching TRBD1. This TCR was sampled from a man aged 55 to 69 with acute or convalescent COVID-19. Material for sequencing was peripheral blood. DNA of the CDR3: TGCAGCGTTACATACCGGGACAGGGGTGATTTT. This translates into CSVTYRDRGDF.